This TCR beta chain derives from a study of identical twins. CDR1 and CDR2 from the germline V gene are MNHEY and SMNVEV (reference sequence). The CDR3 covers 14 residues. The V end was cut by 3 bases, the J end by 2 bases, with 11 bases between. TCRdb independently ran MiXCR on the 5' RACE reads; one entry per CDR3 protein. The sample includes over 250,000 distinct CDR3 sequences, around 9.7% of them seen just once. Only a few counts were recorded for this clonotype. These records were also assigned to another study, of yellow fever vaccine responses in identical twins.

The chain has TRBV27 and TRBJ2-7; D gene ambiguous. What was sequenced was CD8+ T cells sorted from blood. The source is a young woman in good health. The DNA for the CDR3 is TGTGCCAGCAGTTTTATCCTAAACCCCTACGAGCAGTACTTC. The encoded protein is CASSFILNPYEQYF.